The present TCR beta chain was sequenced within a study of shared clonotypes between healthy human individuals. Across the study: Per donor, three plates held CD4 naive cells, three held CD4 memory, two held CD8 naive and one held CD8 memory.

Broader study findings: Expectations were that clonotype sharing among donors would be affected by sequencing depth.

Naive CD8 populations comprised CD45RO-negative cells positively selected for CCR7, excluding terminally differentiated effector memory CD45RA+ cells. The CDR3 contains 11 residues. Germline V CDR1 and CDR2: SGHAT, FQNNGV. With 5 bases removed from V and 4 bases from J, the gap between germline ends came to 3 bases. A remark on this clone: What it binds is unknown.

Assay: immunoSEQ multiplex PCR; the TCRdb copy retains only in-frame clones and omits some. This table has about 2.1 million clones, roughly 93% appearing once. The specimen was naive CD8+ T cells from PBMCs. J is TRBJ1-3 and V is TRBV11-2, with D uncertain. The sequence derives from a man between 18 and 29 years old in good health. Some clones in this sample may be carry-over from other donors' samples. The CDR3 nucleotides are TGTGCCAGCAGCCTCGGAAACACCATATATTTT. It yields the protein CASSLGNTIYF.